This T cell receptor (beta chain) was captured in a study of shared clonotypes between healthy human individuals. It was 200 to 250 ng DNA, around 33,000 T cell genomes, that sorted-subset replicate PCRs used. Clones were read by immunoSEQ multiplex PCR, and TCRdb kept only the in-frame ones, dropping some. The table records about 580,000 clones, roughly 98% of them present only once. Naive CD8 cells comprised CD45RO-negative, CCR7-positively selected cells, excluding terminally differentiated effector memory CD45RA+ cells. The V gene's germline CDR1 is SNHLY and CDR2 FYNNEI. V lost 8 bases, J lost 9 bases, and 14 bases lay in between. This CDR3 is built from 12 residues.

V usage is TRBV2 and J usage is TRBJ2-1; the D is unclear. The sequence was collected from a man aged 25-40 years in good health. The sample consisted of naive CD8+ T cells sorted from blood. The CDR3 sequence is CASGMMAFEQFF. DNA of the CDR3: TGTGCCAGCGGTATGATGGCGTTTGAGCAGTTCTTC. The entire variable domain, with the rest obtained from reference TRBV2 and TRBJ2-1, is as follows: EPEVTQTPSHQVTQMGQEVILRCVPISNHLYFYWYRQILGQKVEFLVSFYNNEISEKSEIFDDQFSVERPDGSNFTLKIRSTKLEDSAMYFCASGMMAFEQFFGPGTRLTVL.